This TCR beta chain was sequenced during a study of T-cell memory formation after mild COVID-19. The study, taken as a whole, reports: In second-wave clones peaking day 37, SARS-CoV-2 specificity remained unconfirmed. Shrinking CD4+ clones were chiefly CM and EM; CD8+ ones were chiefly EMRA.

Looked up from germline, CDR1 is WSHSY and CDR2 is SAAADI. The length of the CDR3 is 13 residues. This clonotype occurred a few times. Its antigen is still unknown. One end of the junction varies from germline; a read error may be responsible. Via MiXCR, TCRdb re-called the 5' RACE reads, giving one row per CDR3 protein. The sample consists of over 400,000 distinct CDR3 sequences, less than 25% of them appearing once. The sequence derives from an adult woman who had mild COVID-19 (a few samples of this study predate the infection). Cell type and time point are not known. Sequenced material: PBMCs or a T cell subset sorted from them (not recorded which). J is TRBJ1-1 and V is TRBV10-2, with D unresolved. DNA for the CDR3: TGCGCCAGCAGAGAGTTTGAATACACTGAAGCTTTCTTT. Translating gives CASREFEYTEAFF.